The rows below give T cell receptor beta chains drawn from one sample of a study of CD8 T cells in ankylosing spondylitis. TCRdb analysed the 5' RACE reads with MiXCR anew, one entry per CDR3 protein. Here the sample spans under 250,000 distinct CDR3 sequences, over 9.5% being singletons. Sequencing was done on a sample of blood, either unsorted or a sorted T cell fraction (not recorded which). All receptors derive from a male donor with ankylosing spondylitis or in good health (not recorded which). Both conserved end residues are part of each CDR3. D genes are given only for firm matches. Clone sizes are given selectively: once, few, many, or a class where the clone is expanded.

v_call: TRBV27; clone_size: many; j_call: TRBJ2-1; d_call: .; cdr3_aa: CASSLSTRTEQFF; cdr3_nt: TGTGCCAGCAGTTTATCGACTCGCACAGAGCAGTTCTTC
v_call: TRBV12-3/TRBV12-4; clone_size: many; j_call: TRBJ1-5; d_call: .; cdr3_aa: CASSLMLQGDQPQHF; cdr3_nt: TGTGCCAGCAGTTTAATGCTTCAGGGCGATCAGCCCCAGCATTTT
v_call: TRBV19; clone_size: few; j_call: TRBJ2-3; d_call: .; cdr3_aa: CASSISGGRGTDTQYF; cdr3_nt: TGTGCCAGTAGTATAAGTGGCGGCCGGGGGACAGATACGCAGTATTTT
v_call: TRBV30; clone_size: .; j_call: TRBJ1-5; d_call: TRBD1; cdr3_aa: CASETGGYGQPQHF; cdr3_nt: TGTGCCTCAGAAACAGGGGGCTACGGTCAGCCCCAGCATTTT
v_call: TRBV5-1; clone_size: many; j_call: TRBJ2-1; d_call: .; cdr3_aa: CASSLAAGGAYNEQFF; cdr3_nt: TGCGCCAGCAGCTTGGCGGCAGGGGGGGCCTACAATGAGCAGTTCTTC
v_call: TRBV5-1; clone_size: many; j_call: TRBJ2-3; d_call: .; cdr3_aa: CASIPGAGGTDTQYF; cdr3_nt: TGCGCCAGCATCCCGGGGGCAGGAGGCACAGATACGCAGTATTTT
v_call: TRBV25-1; clone_size: .; j_call: TRBJ1-5; d_call: .; cdr3_aa: CDSAAGHQPQHF; cdr3_nt: TGTGACAGCGCCGCGGGGCATCAGCCCCAGCATTTT
v_call: TRBV5-1; clone_size: many; j_call: TRBJ1-2; d_call: .; cdr3_aa: CASFQSPGTPYGYTF; cdr3_nt: TGCGCCAGCTTTCAAAGCCCCGGGACTCCCTATGGCTACACCTTC
v_call: TRBV3-1; clone_size: few; j_call: TRBJ2-3; d_call: TRBD2; cdr3_aa: CASRLTSGGTDTQYF; cdr3_nt: TGTGCCAGCAGGCTCACTAGCGGGGGCACAGATACGCAGTATTTT
v_call: TRBV4-1; clone_size: many; j_call: TRBJ2-7; d_call: .; cdr3_aa: CASSQDPGLAYEQYF; cdr3_nt: TGCGCCAGCAGCCAAGACCCGGGACTCGCCTACGAGCAGTACTTC
v_call: TRBV11-2; clone_size: few; j_call: TRBJ2-3; d_call: TRBD2; cdr3_aa: CASRSRGAGGPYYTDTQYF; cdr3_nt: TGTGCCAGCAGGTCTAGGGGGGCGGGGGGGCCTTACTACACAGATACGCAGTATTTT
v_call: TRBV25-1; clone_size: many; j_call: TRBJ1-1; d_call: .; cdr3_aa: CASSDGGGQGTEAFF; cdr3_nt: TGTGCCAGCAGTGATGGCGGGGGGCAGGGCACTGAAGCTTTCTTT
v_call: TRBV7-9; clone_size: few; j_call: TRBJ1-2; d_call: .; cdr3_aa: CASSSSQGNGYTF; cdr3_nt: TGTGCCAGCAGCAGTTCACAAGGGAATGGCTACACCTTC
v_call: TRBV12-3/TRBV12-4; clone_size: .; j_call: TRBJ2-3; d_call: .; cdr3_aa: CASSARTGLATQYF; cdr3_nt: TGTGCCAGCAGTGCGCGAACCGGGTTAGCTACGCAGTATTTT
v_call: TRBV4-1; clone_size: many; j_call: TRBJ2-2; d_call: .; cdr3_aa: CASSQEWTGELFF; cdr3_nt: TGCGCCAGCAGCCAAGAGTGGACCGGGGAGCTGTTTTTT
v_call: TRBV6-2/TRBV6-3; clone_size: .; j_call: TRBJ2-1; d_call: TRBD1; cdr3_aa: CASSYPRDRGLLHLYNEQFF; cdr3_nt: TGTGCCAGCAGTTACCCCCGGGACAGGGGGCTTCTCCACCTCTACAATGAGCAGTTCTTC
v_call: TRBV20-1; clone_size: many; j_call: TRBJ2-7; d_call: TRBD2; cdr3_aa: CSAKAGGTPYEQYF; cdr3_nt: TGCAGTGCTAAAGCGGGAGGGACTCCCTACGAGCAGTACTTC